This T cell receptor (beta chain) was documented in a study of a mutant IDH1 vaccine in newly diagnosed glioma. Study-wide context: Treated patients had a mean age of around 39 years and a sex split that was approximately 62% male and 37.5% female. Prior therapy was radiotherapy, temozolomide, or both; most received both. Study-level points and caveats: Detectable vaccine-induced immune responses arose in over 90% of patients. Alterations occurring in top peripheral T cell clonotypes seemed unrelated to pseudoprogression.

About this clone: Its target is unknown.

Assay: immunoSEQ multiplex PCR; the TCRdb copy retains only in-frame clones and omits some. Of 120,000 or so clones in the sample, around 77% were seen once. The ends were cut back, 0 bases at V and 3 bases at J, with 14 bases in the middle. The CDR3 length is 15 residues. The germline CDR1 and CDR2 sequences are GTSNPN and SVGIG (reference sequence). As to time point: week 11, during vaccination. Doses consisted of 300 ug of mutant IDH1 20-mer peptide each, paired with topical imiquimod. Sequencing used PBMCs, obtained from a glioma patient whose treatment included an IDH1 peptide vaccine. This chain joins TRBV30 and TRBJ2-5, with D possibly matching TRBD2 (5 bases). The clonotype was recovered from a middle-aged man with glioma. CDR3 nucleotide sequence: TGTGCCTGGAGTGTACAACGGGGAATTAAAGAGACCCAGTACTTC. As protein: CAWSVQRGIKETQYF.